Following are 27 T cell receptor beta chains from one sample sequenced in a study of beta chain features in type 1 diabetes. TCRB transcripts that were expressed got sequenced, as all of the isolated RNA had been reverse transcribed. Here immunoSEQ multiplex PCR was the method, and the copy in TCRdb shows in-frame clones only, minus some. This sample carries more than 250,000 clones, about 20% of them seen once, and the ten largest clones take 0.028%. Study conclusions and caveats: Significant though moderate, a shortening of TCRB CDR3s appeared in all four CD4+ subsets of Type 1 diabetes patients.

These receptors have no identified antigens. Sequenced: naive CD4+ T cells from blood. These receptors were collected from a woman aged 40 to 50 with type 1 diabetes.

This clone was seen more than once but under ten times. The chain carries TRBV4-2 and TRBJ2-5, with a weak D call TRBD1 (7 bases). Trimming stripped 1 base from V and 1 base from J, with 10 bases between. The CDR3 runs to 15 residues. Germline CDR1 LGHNA, CDR2 YNFKEQ. The chain's CDR3 is CASSQGGTAQETQYF. The CDR3 DNA sequence: TGTGCCAGCAGCCAAGGCGGGACAGCCCAAGAGACCCAGTACTTC.

Remarks on this clone: Mismatch with germline at one junction end may stem from a read error. This chain uses TRBV7-7 with TRBJ2-1; D is ambiguous. CDR1 and CDR2 from the germline V gene are SSHAT and FNYEAQ (reference sequence). The CDR3 has 18 amino acids. For the CDR3, the DNA is TGTGCTAGCAGCTTAGTACTGGGTTCAGCCCTAGAGGCGAATGAGCAGTTCTTC. Translating gives CASSLVLGSALEANEQFF.

This chain connects TRBV18 to TRBJ2-1; 9 bases align to TRBD1. V lost 5 bases to trimming and J lost 2 bases; unmatched junction nucleotides: 4. Germline V gene lookup returns CDR1 KGHSH and CDR2 LQKENI. The CDR3 spans 15 residues. This CDR3 is CASSSQGAAYNEQFF. CDR3 bases: TGTGCCAGCTCATCACAGGGGGCAGCCTACAATGAGCAGTTCTTC.

This clone has only a few counts. The chain carries TRBV30 and TRBJ1-1; D not certain. Germline CDR1 GTSNPN, CDR2 SVGIG (reference sequence). With 4 bases removed from V and 6 bases from J, the gap between germline ends came to 12 bases. This CDR3 has 12 amino acids. Here the CDR3 DNA reads TGTGCCTGGACGGAAGGACTTCCTGAAGCTTTCTTT. Translating it yields CAWTEGLPEAFF.

This clone appeared a few times. This chain joins TRBV5-6 and TRBJ2-3; possible D gene TRBD1, 6 bases. CDR1 and CDR2 from the germline V gene are SGHDT and YYEEEE. Trimming pared 0 bases from V and 4 bases from J, leaving 6 bases between. This CDR3 comprises 13 residues. The CDR3 reads CASSLAGADTQYF. The CDR3 DNA is TGTGCCAGCAGCTTGGCAGGGGCAGATACGCAGTATTTT.

The chain uses TRBV2 and TRBJ1-5; TRBD1 is a possible D gene (5 bases). This CDR3 is built from 15 residues. CDR1 and CDR2 from the germline V gene are SNHLY and FYNNEI. Trimming took off 6 bases at V and 0 bases at J, with 12 bases between the two ends. The chain's CDR3 is CASSYTGNSNQPQHF. The CDR3 region has the DNA TGTGCCAGCAGCTACACAGGAAATAGCAATCAGCCCCAGCATTTT.

The rearrangement uses TRBV27 and TRBJ2-1; 8 bases align to TRBD2. V lost 5 bases to trimming and J lost 7 bases; unmatched junction nucleotides: 10. Germline V CDR1 and CDR2: MNHEY, SMNVEV (reference sequence). This CDR3 spans 15 amino acids. CDR3: CASSIRLAMKNEQFF. In DNA form, the CDR3 reads TGTGCCAGCAGTATCAGACTAGCGATGAAAAATGAGCAGTTCTTC.

J is TRBJ1-4 and V is TRBV5-6, with D maybe TRBD1 (5 bases). This CDR3 comprises 14 residues. The V end lost 2 bases, the J end lost 5 bases, and 10 bases lay between the germline ends. CDR1 and CDR2 from the germline V gene are SGHDT and YYEEEE. Here the CDR3 reads CASSFRTPNEKLFF. The CDR3 region has the DNA TGTGCCAGCAGCTTTCGGACACCGAATGAAAAACTGTTTTTT.

J is TRBJ2-7 and V is TRBV7-9; D gene uncertain. This CDR3 region has 13 residues. V was trimmed by 1 base and J by 7 bases, leaving 11 bases between them. Per the germline V gene, CDR1 is SEHNR and CDR2 is FQNEAQ (reference sequence). CDR3 DNA: TGTGCCAGCAGCTTAGGGTCACTGCGGGAGCAGTACTTC. Encoded protein: CASSLGSLREQYF.

The V gene is TRBV28, the J gene TRBJ1-4, with D hard to call. V shed 3 bases and J shed 10 bases, with 6 bases lying between them. This CDR3 spans 11 amino acids. CDR1 is MDHEN, CDR2 SYDVKM, per germline. The CDR3 sequence is CASSFEGKLFF. CDR3 sequence (DNA): TGTGCCAGCAGTTTTGAGGGAAAACTGTTTTTT.

This clone was recorded a few times. The rearrangement joins TRBV5-1 to TRBJ2-3; 10 bases map to TRBD1. Germline V lookup: CDR1 SGHRS, CDR2 YFSETQ. The CDR3 is 16 amino acids. Germline trimming cut 4 bases from V and 4 bases from J; bases unmatched to any gene: 9. The CDR3 region has the DNA TGCGCCAGCAGCCCACCGACCGGGACAGGGGCAGATACGCAGTATTTT. This sequence encodes CASSPPTGTGADTQYF.

This rearrangement joins TRBV19 to TRBJ1-5; 9 bases map to TRBD1. CDR1 is LNHDA and CDR2 is SQIVND in the germline V gene (reference sequence). Germline trimming cut 5 bases from V and 6 bases from J; bases unmatched to any gene: 11. This CDR3 spans 16 amino acids. The CDR3 protein is CASSLTGTGYGQPQHF. The DNA for the CDR3 is TGTGCCAGTAGTTTAACCGGGACAGGGTATGGTCAGCCCCAGCATTTT.

This clone was detected once. The genes are TRBV7-3 and TRBJ2-3; D remains unclear. Per the germline V gene, CDR1 is SGHTA and CDR2 is FQGTGA. V was shortened by 3 bases and J by 1 base, with 2 bases between the two germline ends. This CDR3 has 12 residues. CDR3 amino acids: CASSFGTDTQYF. CDR3 DNA: TGTGCCAGCAGCTTCGGCACAGATACGCAGTATTTT.

This clone was seen more than once but under ten times. This chain connects TRBV5-4 to TRBJ2-7, with D perhaps TRBD2 (5 bases). Germline assignment: CDR1 SGHNT and CDR2 YYREEE (reference sequence). V dropped 4 bases and J dropped 2 bases, with 16 bases sitting between them. The CDR3 has 15 amino acids. CDR3: CASSDWTGDPYEQYF. CDR3 coding DNA: TGTGCCAGCAGCGATTGGACTGGAGACCCCTACGAGCAGTACTTC.

This clone occurred a few times. This chain links TRBV18 with TRBJ2-3, with 7 positions matching TRBD1. Germline V gene sequence: CDR1 KGHSH, CDR2 LQKENI. The ends lost 3 bases at V and 3 bases at J; junction bases unmatched: 9. The CDR3 contains 16 residues. CDR3 region: CASSPLRGRSTDTQYF. The CDR3 DNA sequence: TGTGCCAGCTCACCCCTCAGGGGGAGAAGTACAGATACGCAGTATTTT.

The V call is TRBV14, the J call TRBJ1-1; D gene uncertain. The germline V and J ends were trimmed by 6 bases and 4 bases, with 9 bases remaining between them. The germline V gene encodes CDR1 SGHDN and CDR2 FVKESK. This CDR3 is built from 12 residues. Here the CDR3 DNA reads TGTGCCAGCAGTATTATGTCCACTGAAGCTTTCTTT. Translating it yields CASSIMSTEAFF.

J is TRBJ1-2 and V is TRBV6-5; the match to TRBD1 covers 7 bases. The V and J ends lost 4 bases and 8 bases, in that order; junction bases with no gene match: 10. Germline CDR1 is MNHEY and CDR2 is SVGAGI. The CDR3 has 14 amino acids. The CDR3 loop is CASSSPQGLGGYTF. In DNA form, the CDR3 reads TGTGCCAGCAGTTCCCCACAGGGGTTGGGGGGCTACACCTTC.

J is TRBJ1-2 and V is TRBV29-1; D perhaps matches TRBD1 (6 bases). Germline V gives CDR1 SQVTM, CDR2 ANQGSEA. Deletions cut 3 bases from V and 7 bases from J, with 15 bases between. The CDR3 has 13 amino acids. In DNA, the CDR3 is TGCAGCGTTGAGGGGGCCGGATGGGGTGGCTACACCTTC. This gives the protein CSVEGAGWGGYTF.

The V gene is TRBV7-3, the J gene TRBJ2-6; D not resolved. The length of the CDR3 is 14 residues. CDR1 SGHTA and CDR2 FQGTGA come from the germline V gene. V dropped 4 bases and J dropped 4 bases, with 8 bases sitting between them. The CDR3 reads CASSSAGGANVLTF. The CDR3, as DNA: TGTGCCAGCAGCTCCGCCGGGGGGGCCAACGTCCTGACTTTC.

The rearrangement joins TRBV9 to TRBJ2-5; D might be TRBD1 (6 bases). This CDR3 has 16 residues. The germline gives CDR1 SGDLS, CDR2 YYNGEE. V lost 4 bases and J lost 3, with 19 bases in between. The DNA for the CDR3 is TGTGCCAGCAGCCCCCAGTGGGGGCGCGAGGAAGAGACCCAGTACTTC. Amino acid sequence: CASSPQWGREEETQYF.

This clone appeared a few times. This chain joins TRBV5-4 and TRBJ1-2; no definite D call. Germline assignment: CDR1 SGHNT and CDR2 YYREEE (reference sequence). Trimming left V 0 bases short and J 3 bases short, with 12 bases between. The CDR3 has 15 amino acids. The CDR3 spells CASSLAGRLYYGYTF. CDR3 coding DNA: TGTGCCAGCAGCTTGGCCGGCAGACTTTACTATGGCTACACCTTC.

The gene calls are TRBV5-4 and TRBJ2-7, with 10 bases aligning to TRBD2. The ends lost 1 base at V and 7 bases at J; junction bases unmatched: 11. The germline V gene has CDR1 SGHNT and CDR2 YYREEE (reference sequence). This CDR3 is 16 amino acids long. In DNA, the CDR3 is TGTGCCAGCAGCTTGCCTCTAGCGGGGGCGGCTGGAGAGCAGTACTTC. Encoded protein: CASSLPLAGAAGEQYF.

With respect to this clone: The same CDR3 can be traced to other DNA sequences in this sample. This sequence joins TRBV7-9 and TRBJ2-3, with D tentatively TRBD1 (5 bases). The CDR3 has 13 amino acids. V lost 3 bases and J lost 3, with 7 bases in between. Germline V gives CDR1 SEHNR, CDR2 FQNEAQ (reference sequence). CDR3 sequence: CASSLQGTDTQYF. Written as DNA, the CDR3 is TGTGCCAGCAGCTTGCAGGGAACAGATACGCAGTATTTT.

Only a few counts were recorded for this clone. This chain links TRBV18 with TRBJ2-3, with a tentative D call TRBD1 (5 bases). The germline V gene encodes CDR1 KGHSH and CDR2 LQKENI. V was clipped by 6 bases and J by 1 base, with 14 bases between them. The CDR3 loop spans 15 amino acids. The CDR3 DNA follows: TGTGCCAGCTCTATGCAGGGTGGAGGCACAGATACGCAGTATTTT. Translated: CASSMQGGGTDTQYF.

The rearrangement links TRBV6-1 to TRBJ2-5; D remains ambiguous. This CDR3 contains 13 residues. Trimming left V 8 bases short and J 0 bases short, with 10 bases between. The germline V gene encodes CDR1 MNHNS and CDR2 SASEGT. The CDR3 is CASCVLDQETQYF. The CDR3 DNA reads as TGTGCCAGCTGCGTTCTAGACCAAGAGACCCAGTACTTC.

J is TRBJ2-7 and V is TRBV6-6; a weak D match, TRBD2 (7 bases). The germline gives CDR1 MNHNY, CDR2 SVGAGI (reference sequence). The CDR3 has 16 amino acids. V dropped 2 bases and J dropped 3 bases, with 17 bases sitting between them. The CDR3 spells CASSYIGGAGGYEQYF. The CDR3, as DNA: TGTGCCAGCAGTTACATTGGGGGGGCAGGTGGCTACGAGCAGTACTTC.

The CDR3, as DNA: TGCGCCAGCAGCCAAGTTACGACAGGGACCTACGAGCAGTACTTC. Translated, it gives CASSQVTTGTYEQYF. The rearrangement joins TRBV4-3 to TRBJ2-7, with 7 bases identical to TRBD1. V trimming: 1 base; J trimming: 2 bases; junction bases outside the gene matches: 5. Per germline, CDR1 LGHNA and CDR2 YSLEER. This CDR3 is 15 amino acids long.